This TCR beta chain was retrieved from a study of blood T cell repertoires in COVID-19. On the study more broadly: The United States, Italy and Spain provided the acute and convalescent COVID-19 samples. Nucleic acid was either cDNA or gDNA, and it came from T cells, B-cell-depleted T cells, or PBMCs.

Assay: immunoSEQ multiplex PCR; the TCRdb copy retains only in-frame clones and omits some. In the table there are a few hundred thousand clones, 90% of which are singletons. Germline V gene lookup returns CDR1 MDHEN and CDR2 SYDVKM. The length of the CDR3 is 14 residues. The ends lost 3 bases at V and 6 bases at J; junction bases unmatched: 5. Individuals drawn from under 30 US areas were roughly 18 to 100 years old. The sample comprised PBMCs or T cells enriched from blood (not recorded which). The chain recombines TRBV28 with TRBJ1-5, with 7 bases identical to TRBD1. The TCR was taken from a man aged 25-40 years who had recovered from COVID-19. CDR3 loop: CASSLLDRSQPQHF. For the CDR3, the DNA is TGTGCCAGCAGTTTGTTGGACAGGAGTCAGCCCCAGCATTTT.